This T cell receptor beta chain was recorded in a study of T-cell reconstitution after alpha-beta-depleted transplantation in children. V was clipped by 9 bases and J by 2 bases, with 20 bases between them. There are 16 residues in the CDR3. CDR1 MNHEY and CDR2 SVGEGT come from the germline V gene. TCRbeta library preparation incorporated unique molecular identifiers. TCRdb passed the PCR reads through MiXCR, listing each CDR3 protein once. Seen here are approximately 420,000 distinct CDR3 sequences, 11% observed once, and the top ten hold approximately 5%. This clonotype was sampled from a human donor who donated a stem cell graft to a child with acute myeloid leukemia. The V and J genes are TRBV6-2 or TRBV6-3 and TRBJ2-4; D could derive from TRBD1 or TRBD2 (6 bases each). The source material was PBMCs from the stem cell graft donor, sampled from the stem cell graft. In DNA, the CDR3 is TGTGCCAGTCGGGGAAAAGGGGGGATATCCAAAAACATTCAGTACTTC. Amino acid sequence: CASRGKGGISKNIQYF.